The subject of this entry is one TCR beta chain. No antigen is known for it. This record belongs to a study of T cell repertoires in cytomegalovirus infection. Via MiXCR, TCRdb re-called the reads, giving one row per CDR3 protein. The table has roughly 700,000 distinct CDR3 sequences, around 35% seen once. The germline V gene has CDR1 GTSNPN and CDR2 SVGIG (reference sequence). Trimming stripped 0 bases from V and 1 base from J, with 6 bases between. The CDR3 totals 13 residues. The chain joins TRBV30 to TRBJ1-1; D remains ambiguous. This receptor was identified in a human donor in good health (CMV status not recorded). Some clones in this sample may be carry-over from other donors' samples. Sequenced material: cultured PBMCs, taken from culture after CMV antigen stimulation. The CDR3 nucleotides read TGTGCCTGGAGTGTTTTCCAGAACACTGAAGCTTTCTTT. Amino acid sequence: CAWSVFQNTEAFF.